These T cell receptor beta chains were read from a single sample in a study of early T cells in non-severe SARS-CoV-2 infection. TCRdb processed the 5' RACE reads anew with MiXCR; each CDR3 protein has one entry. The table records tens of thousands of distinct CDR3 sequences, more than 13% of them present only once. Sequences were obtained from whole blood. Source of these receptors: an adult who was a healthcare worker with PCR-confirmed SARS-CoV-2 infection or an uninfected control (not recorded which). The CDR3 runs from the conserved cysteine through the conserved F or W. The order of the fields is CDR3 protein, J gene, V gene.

CASSQEPSYEQYF | TRBJ2-7 | TRBV14
CASSYTRDSFTDTQYF | TRBJ2-3 | TRBV21-1
CASSQRENEQYF | TRBJ2-7 | TRBV3-1
CASSRDGQGNQPQHF | TRBJ1-5 | TRBV6-6
CSARTLNTGELFF | TRBJ2-2 | TRBV20-1
CASTPTSGSGADTQYF | TRBJ2-3 | TRBV28
CASSWASVEPQETQYF | TRBJ2-5 | TRBV12-3/TRBV12-4
CASSQDGRPGNTIYF | TRBJ1-3 | TRBV4-2
CASRSGRAYNEQFF | TRBJ2-1 | TRBV5-1
CASIRTSGKLRPTDTQYF | TRBJ2-3 | TRBV28
CASSESGWPQTEKLFF | TRBJ1-4 | TRBV19
CASSYSGGASTNEKLFF | TRBJ1-4 | TRBV6-5
CASSHEGGTGEQYF | TRBJ2-7 | TRBV4-1
CAAGRDSDAGELFF | TRBJ2-2 | TRBV6-2/TRBV6-3
CASSVAPVGGGELFF | TRBJ2-2 | TRBV9
CASRAANEQFF | TRBJ2-1 | TRBV7-8
CASSESLLRTETQYF | TRBJ2-5 | TRBV25-1
CASSQGPLAGAYEQYF | TRBJ2-7 | TRBV4-1
CASSLHGADTQYF | TRBJ2-3 | TRBV7-9
CASSLTSGMQSYNEQFF | TRBJ2-1 | TRBV7-9
CAISDRRDNEQFF | TRBJ2-1 | TRBV10-3
CASSLHIDRFYTGELFF | TRBJ2-2 | TRBV7-6